What follows describes a single T cell receptor (beta chain). Germline is not matched at one junction end, which may reflect a read error. This sample was included in a study of shared clonotypes between healthy human individuals. As for the study in general: CD4 naive and CD4 memory each took three plates per donor, while CD8 naive took two and CD8 memory one.

Assay used: immunoSEQ multiplex PCR; TCRdb lists only in-frame clones, some missing. There are approximately 350,000 clones in the sample; approximately 79% occur only once, and approximately 10% lies in the top ten. Germline CDR1 LGHNA, CDR2 YNFKEQ. This CDR3 comprises 15 residues. The receptor was isolated from a young man in good health. The V gene is TRBV4-2, the J gene TRBJ1-3; D ambiguous. Sequenced sample: memory CD4+ T cells sorted from blood. Subset meaning: CD45RA-negative fraction. CDR3: CASSQEWRSENTIYF. DNA for the CDR3: TGTGCCAGCAGCCAAGAGTGGCGCTCTGAAAACACCATATATTTT.